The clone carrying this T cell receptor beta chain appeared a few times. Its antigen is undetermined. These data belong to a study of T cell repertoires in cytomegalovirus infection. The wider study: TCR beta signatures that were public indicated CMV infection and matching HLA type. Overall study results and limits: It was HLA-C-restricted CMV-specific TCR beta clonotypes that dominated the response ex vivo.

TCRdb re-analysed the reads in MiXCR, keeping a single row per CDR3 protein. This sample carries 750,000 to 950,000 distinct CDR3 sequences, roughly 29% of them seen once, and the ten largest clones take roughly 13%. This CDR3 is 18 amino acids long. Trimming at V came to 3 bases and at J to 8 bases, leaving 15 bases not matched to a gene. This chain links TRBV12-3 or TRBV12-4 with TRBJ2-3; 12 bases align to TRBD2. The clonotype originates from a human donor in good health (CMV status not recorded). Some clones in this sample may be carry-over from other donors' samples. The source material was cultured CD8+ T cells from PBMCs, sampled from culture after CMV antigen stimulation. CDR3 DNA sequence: TGTGCCAGCAGTTTTCAACTCCTGACTAGCGGGGGTTTGGGTACGCAGTATTTT. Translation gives CASSFQLLTSGGLGTQYF.